Each of the 21 T cell receptor beta chains below was sequenced from the same sample in a study of control samples from healthy donors and cancer patients. The repertoire was sequenced with immunoSEQ multiplex PCR; TCRdb's copy has only in-frame clones and lacks some. Altogether approximately 70,000 clones are present, more than 80% being singletons, with the ten largest covering about 15%. Sequenced material: blood. These receptors came from a man aged 50 to 59 in good health.

The V call is TRBV19, the J call TRBJ2-1, with 9 nucleotides matching TRBD2. Germline assignment: CDR1 LNHDA and CDR2 SQIVND (reference sequence). V lost 5 bases, J lost 9 bases, and 8 bases stayed unmatched. The CDR3 contains 14 residues. This CDR3 is CASSEGSGSGEQFF. The CDR3 coding sequence is TGTGCCAGTAGTGAGGGTAGCGGGAGCGGTGAGCAGTTCTTC.

This chain links TRBV6-5 with TRBJ2-5; a weak D match, TRBD1 (5 bases). The end of the DNA fits TRBJ2-7 better, so the J call may be wrong. The CDR3 has 15 amino acids. The germline V gene encodes CDR1 MNHEY and CDR2 SVGAGI. The CDR3 DNA is TGTGCCAGCAGCAGACTTACAGGAGCATCCTACGAGCAGTACTTC. Translation gives CASSRLTGASYEQYF.

This CDR3 reads CSVEDTRSSYEQYF. In DNA form, the CDR3 reads TGCAGCGTGGAGGACACCCGGAGCTCCTACGAGCAGTACTTC. This sequence joins TRBV29-1 and TRBJ2-7; D could derive from TRBD1 or TRBD2 (5 bases each). Germline-derived CDR1 and CDR2 are SQVTM and ANQGSEA. V was clipped by 6 bases and J by 0 bases, with 15 bases between them. The CDR3 length is 14 residues.

Written as DNA, the CDR3 is TGTGCCTTCCCAAGGGGCTCTGGGGCCAACGTCCTGACTTTC. Translation: CAFPRGSGANVLTF. This chain links TRBV30 with TRBJ2-6, with D maybe TRBD1 (5 bases). The length of the CDR3 is 14 residues. Between the trimmed V and J ends, which lost 7 bases and 0 bases, there was a span of 10 bases. In germline, CDR1 is GTSNPN, CDR2 SVGIG (reference sequence).

This chain uses TRBV13 with TRBJ2-7, with D maybe TRBD2 (6 bases). Germline loops: CDR1 PRHDT, CDR2 FYEKMQ (reference sequence). The CDR3 is 14 amino acids. Trimming removed 0 bases from V and 5 bases from J, with 11 bases in between. The CDR3 DNA follows: TGTGCCAGCAGCTTAGGATGGGGGGTGGACGAGCAGTACTTC. Amino acids: CASSLGWGVDEQYF.

The rearrangement joins TRBV28 to TRBJ1-5; 7 bases match TRBD1. From germline, CDR1 is MDHEN and CDR2 SYDVKM. After removal of 5 bases from V and 2 bases from J, the junction contained 15 bases not matched to a gene. The CDR3 covers 18 residues. The DNA for the CDR3 is TGTGCCAGCAGTACTAACCCCTCGCGGACAGGCCGCAATCAGCCCCAGCATTTT. Amino acid sequence: CASSTNPSRTGRNQPQHF.

The chain is built from TRBV6-1 and TRBJ1-3, with D possibly being TRBD1 (6 bases). Between the trimmed V and J ends, which lost 1 base and 4 bases, there was a span of 20 bases. CDR3 length equals 18 residues. Germline V gene lookup returns CDR1 MNHNS and CDR2 SASEGT. Here the CDR3 DNA reads TGTGCCAGCAGTGAAGGAAGGGTTGGGGGGCCAAGAGGAAACACCATATATTTT. Its protein product is CASSEGRVGGPRGNTIYF.

This chain joins TRBV30 and TRBJ1-5, with D unresolved. The CDR3 has 14 amino acids. The germline CDR1 and CDR2 sequences are GTSNPN and SVGIG (reference sequence). The ends were cut back, 3 bases at V and 4 bases at J, with 13 bases in the middle. The chain's CDR3 is CAWSGMGTNQPQHF. For the CDR3, the DNA is TGTGCCTGGAGCGGGATGGGAACGAATCAGCCCCAGCATTTT.

The J gene is TRBJ2-1, the V gene TRBV4-1; TRBD1 aligns across 8 bases. The CDR3 covers 14 residues. Trimming removed 5 bases from V and 9 bases from J; junction bases left unmatched: 9. Germline CDR1 is MGHRA and CDR2 is YSYEKL. The chain's CDR3 is CASSVDRVRGEQFF. The CDR3 DNA follows: TGCGCCAGCAGCGTGGACAGGGTAAGAGGTGAGCAGTTCTTC.

The V gene is TRBV7-9, the J gene TRBJ1-5, with TRBD1 as a possible D gene (5 bases). V was clipped by 1 base and J by 1 base, with 11 bases between them. The CDR3 consists of 16 residues. Germline V gives CDR1 SEHNR, CDR2 FQNEAQ (reference sequence). The CDR3 region is CASSLGQGGSNQPQHF. The CDR3 coding sequence is TGTGCCAGCAGCTTAGGCCAGGGTGGGAGCAATCAGCCCCAGCATTTT.

The chain recombines TRBV2 with TRBJ2-1, with 8 positions matching TRBD2. This CDR3 spans 15 amino acids. Losses at the gene ends were 3 bases for V and 4 bases for J; bases not matched to a gene: 5. CDR1 is SNHLY, CDR2 FYNNEI, per germline. This CDR3 is CASSETSASYNEQFF. Here the CDR3 DNA reads TGTGCCAGCAGTGAGACTAGCGCATCTTACAATGAGCAGTTCTTC. The variable domain in full, with the rest retrieved from reference TRBV2 and TRBJ2-1, is EPEVTQTPSHQVTQMGQEVILRCVPISNHLYFYWYRQILGQKVEFLVSFYNNEISEKSEIFDDQFSVERPDGSNFTLKIRSTKLEDSAMYFCASSETSASYNEQFFGPGTRLTVL.

This clone was detected a few times. The J gene is TRBJ2-1, the V gene TRBV9; 7 bases are shared with TRBD1. Per the germline V gene, CDR1 is SGDLS and CDR2 is YYNGEE. The CDR3 spans 15 residues. Trimming removed 1 base from V and 6 bases from J; junction bases left unmatched: 7. This CDR3 reads CASSVTPQGSNEQFF. As DNA, the CDR3 is TGTGCCAGCAGCGTAACACCACAGGGGAGCAATGAGCAGTTCTTC.

The CDR3 region has the DNA TGTGCCAGTAGTAAACGGACAGGACATTACTATGGCTACACCTTC. Translated, it gives CASSKRTGHYYGYTF. This chain connects TRBV19 to TRBJ1-2; 7 bases match TRBD1. J gave up 3 bases and V 4 bases, and 8 bases lay outside the gene matches. CDR1 and CDR2 (germline): LNHDA, SQIVND (reference sequence). The CDR3 extends over 15 amino acids.

The V gene is TRBV7-2, the J gene TRBJ1-4; D remains unclear. Germline CDR1 SGHTA, CDR2 FQGNSA. V was shortened by 1 base and J by 7 bases, with 13 bases between the two germline ends. The CDR3 is 15 residues long. This CDR3 is CASSLVQGYGEKLFF. CDR3 in DNA: TGTGCCAGCAGCTTAGTACAAGGGTATGGTGAAAAACTGTTTTTT.

The genes are TRBV20-1 and TRBJ2-5; D ambiguous. Per germline, CDR1 DFQATT and CDR2 SNEGSKA (reference sequence). Trimming left V 4 bases short and J 5 bases short, with 8 bases between. The CDR3 totals 11 residues. The CDR3 bases are TGCAGTGCTACGCATGTTGAGACCCAGTACTTC. It encodes CSATHVETQYF.

V and J are TRBV5-1 and TRBJ2-1; D possibly corresponds to TRBD1 (10 bases). V dropped 4 bases and J dropped 14 bases, with 31 bases sitting between them. This CDR3 has 17 amino acids. Germline values: CDR1 SGHRS, CDR2 YFSETQ. CDR3 amino acids: CASSPTTGGARAGGKFF. The CDR3 DNA is TGCGCCAGCAGCCCGACGACAGGGGGCGCAAGGGCGGGAGGGAAGTTCTTC.

CDR3 amino acids: CASSPGQGAATEAFF. Written as DNA, the CDR3 is TGTGCCAGCAGCCCTGGACAGGGGGCGGCCACTGAAGCTTTCTTT. The J gene is TRBJ1-1, the V gene TRBV7-6; 11 bases line up with TRBD1. The length of the CDR3 is 15 residues. The germline V gene encodes CDR1 SGHVS and CDR2 FNYEAQ. V lost 5 bases to trimming and J lost 4 bases; unmatched junction nucleotides: 6.

The sample holds a few counts of this clone. The chain's CDR3 is CASSPDPSAYEQYF. CDR3 coding DNA: TGTGCCAGCAGTCCAGACCCGAGCGCCTACGAGCAGTACTTC. The chain has TRBV28 and TRBJ2-7, with no clear D. The CDR3 contains 14 residues. CDR1 and CDR2 from the germline V gene are MDHEN and SYDVKM. Trimming took 5 bases from V and 2 from J, leaving 13 bases between them.

The chain combines TRBV6-2 or TRBV6-3 with TRBJ1-1; D unclear. Germline CDR1 reads MNHEY; CDR2 reads SVGEGT. The CDR3 sequence is 12 residues long. Trimming pared 2 bases from V and 6 bases from J, leaving 7 bases between. CDR3 protein: CASSYGPAEAFF. As DNA, the CDR3 is TGTGCCAGCAGTTACGGGCCGGCTGAAGCTTTCTTT.

The rearrangement uses TRBV15 and TRBJ2-7, with a possible D match to TRBD2 (6 bases). Trimming took 5 bases from V and 5 from J, leaving 22 bases between them. This CDR3 has 16 amino acids. From germline, CDR1 is LNHNV and CDR2 YYDKDF (reference sequence). This chain's CDR3 is CATSGQMGGTVHEQYF. CDR3 coding DNA: TGTGCCACCAGCGGTCAAATGGGCGGGACCGTCCACGAGCAGTACTTC.

The chain links TRBV4-3 to TRBJ2-1, with TRBD2 matching over 11 bases. The CDR3 covers 20 residues. Unmatched junction bases numbered 12, after V lost 1 base and J lost 1 base. CDR1 is LGHNA and CDR2 is YSLEER in the germline V gene. The CDR3: CASSQGGLAGGARSYNEQFF. The CDR3 DNA reads as TGCGCCAGCAGCCAAGGAGGCCTAGCGGGAGGTGCTAGGTCCTACAATGAGCAGTTCTTC.